This TCR beta chain was sequenced in a study of OX40 agonist ivuxolimab in advanced cancers. The cohort excluded patients with autoimmune disease history or systemic immunosuppression. Turning to this clone: The antigen is undetermined.

General study findings and limits: At 0.1 to 3.0 mg/kg and by week 6, clonal expansion occurred in CD4+ and CD8+ blood T cells.

Some clones are missing from TCRdb's copy, which holds only in-frame ones; the method was immunoSEQ multiplex PCR. Among tens of thousands of clones listed, about 87% were seen once. This specimen was CD4+ or CD8+ T cells sorted from blood, taken in a trial of the OX40 agonist ivuxolimab. The clonotype was recovered from an adult with an advanced solid tumor such as melanoma, head and neck, liver or kidney cancer.

This chain's CDR3 is CASSQTGTSETQYF. DNA of the CDR3: TGCGCCAGCAGCCAAACAGGGACATCGGAGACCCAGTACTTC. The rearrangement links TRBV4-3 to TRBJ2-5; tentative D call: TRBD1 (6 bases). This CDR3 is built from 14 residues. The V end lost 2 bases, the J end lost 5 bases, and 12 bases lay between the germline ends. CDR1 and CDR2 (germline): LGHNA, YSLEER.